Listed below are T cell receptor beta chains from one sample, sequenced in a study of CD8 T cells in Susac syndrome. Via MiXCR, TCRdb re-called the immunoSEQ multiplex PCR reads, giving one row per CDR3 protein. Among about 200,000 distinct CDR3 sequences, roughly 96% were seen once, and the ten largest hold roughly 0.1%. Specimen: CD4+ T cells from PBMCs. Source of these receptors: a human donor in good health. CDR3s include the opening cysteine and the closing phenylalanine or tryptophan. The D gene is left open where the match is weak. The size entry is marked missing in some rows and otherwise reads once, few, many or a size class.

>TRBV29-1|TRBD1|-|TRBJ2-5
CSVRTGTGGETQYF
TGCAGCGTCCGAACCGGGACAGGGGGAGAGACCCAGTACTTC
>TRBV5-6|TRBD2|once|TRBJ2-1
CASSFIAGDLSFHNEQFF
TGTGCCAGCAGCTTCATAGCGGGAGATTTGTCGTTTCACAATGAGCAGTTCTTC
>TRBV5-1|-|once|TRBJ2-5
CASSLDVGETQYF
TGCGCCAGCAGCTTGGACGTAGGAGAGACCCAGTACTTC
>TRBV24-1|TRBD2|-|TRBJ2-2
CATRLAGDTGELFF
TGTGCCACCAGGCTAGCGGGGGACACCGGGGAGCTGTTTTTT
>TRBV3-1|-|once|TRBJ2-3
CASTRRGWGQSTQYF
TGTGCCAGCACCCGGAGGGGGTGGGGCCAATCTACGCAGTATTTT
>TRBV3-1|-|-|TRBJ1-4
CASSQGRDGLFF
TGTGCCAGCAGCCAAGGCCGGGATGGACTGTTTTTT
>TRBV6-5|-|-|TRBJ2-2
CASSLRSSGELFF
TGTGCCAGCAGCCTCCGTAGTAGCGGGGAGCTGTTTTTT
>TRBV20-1|-|-|TRBJ2-5
CSARTQSETQYF
TGCAGTGCTAGAACACAATCGGAGACCCAGTACTTC
>TRBV10-2|-|once|TRBJ1-2
CASRAGIEPNYGYTF
TGCGCCAGCAGAGCTGGAATAGAGCCAAACTATGGCTACACCTTC
>TRBV5-1|TRBD1|-|TRBJ2-5
CASSLGSTGAGETQYF
TGCGCCAGCAGCTTGGGGTCGACAGGGGCGGGTGAGACCCAGTACTTC
>TRBV2|-|-|TRBJ1-1
CASSRTENTEAFF
TGTGCCAGCAGTAGGACGGAGAACACTGAAGCTTTCTTT
>TRBV27|TRBD1|once|TRBJ2-1
CASSSSGQGHNEQFF
TGTGCCAGCAGTTCGTCCGGACAGGGGCACAATGAGCAGTTCTTC
>TRBV29-1|-|-|TRBJ1-1
CSSFSGTEAFF
TGCAGCTCCTTCTCGGGCACTGAAGCTTTCTTT
>TRBV18|-|-|TRBJ1-1
CASSPFSLGEGTEAFF
TGTGCCAGCTCACCTTTCAGTCTCGGGGAGGGCACTGAAGCTTTCTTT
>TRBV20-1|TRBD1|-|TRBJ1-2
CSARTGVGYGYTF
TGCAGTGCTAGGACAGGGGTGGGGTATGGCTACACCTTC
>TRBV11-2|TRBD1|-|TRBJ2-7
CASSATRDRGYEQYF
TGTGCCAGCAGCGCAACCCGGGACAGGGGCTACGAGCAGTACTTC
>TRBV19|TRBD1|-|TRBJ1-6
CASSAAGGGSPLHF
TGTGCCAGTAGTGCGGCAGGGGGTGGCTCACCCCTCCACTTT
>TRBV25-1|-|-|TRBJ1-4
CASSVQGRDEKLFF
TGTGCCAGCAGTGTACAGGGAAGAGATGAAAAACTGTTTTTT
>TRBV5-1|TRBD1|-|TRBJ1-5
CASSSGQGSNQPQHF
TGCGCCAGCAGCTCCGGACAGGGGAGCAATCAGCCCCAGCATTTT
>TRBV9|-|-|TRBJ2-7
CASSVGGAAYEQYF
TGTGCCAGCAGCGTAGGCGGGGCCGCCTACGAGCAGTACTTC
>TRBV20-1|TRBD1|once|TRBJ1-2
CSAIDRVSGYTF
TGCAGTGCTATCGACAGGGTGTCTGGCTACACCTTC
>TRBV20-1|TRBD2|-|TRBJ2-7
CSAVWVAGGPPYEQYF
TGCAGTGCCGTTTGGGTAGCGGGGGGTCCACCCTACGAGCAGTACTTC
>TRBV20-1|TRBD1|-|TRBJ2-5
CSARDPGQPGETQYF
TGCAGTGCTAGAGATCCGGGACAGCCTGGGGAGACCCAGTACTTC
>TRBV29-1|-|-|TRBJ2-5
CSVPTGAGETQYF
TGCAGCGTGCCTACCGGGGCCGGCGAGACCCAGTACTTC
>TRBV2|-|-|TRBJ1-4
CASSERNQGNEKLFF
TGTGCCAGCAGTGAAAGGAATCAGGGTAATGAAAAACTGTTTTTT
>TRBV29-1|-|once|TRBJ1-1
CSVARAGNTEAFF
TGCAGCGTTGCGAGGGCAGGGAACACTGAAGCTTTCTTT
>TRBV24-1|TRBD1|-|TRBJ1-2
CATSETGTNYGYTF
TGTGCCACCAGTGAGACAGGGACTAACTATGGCTACACCTTC
>TRBV20-1|-|-|TRBJ2-2
CSASHSLTDTGELFF
TGCAGTGCTAGTCACAGCCTAACGGACACCGGGGAGCTGTTTTTT
>TRBV5-1|-|-|TRBJ2-3
CASKLMDLRDTQYF
TGCGCCAGCAAATTGATGGACCTGAGAGATACGCAGTATTTT
>TRBV2|TRBD2|-|TRBJ2-2
CASSLMGGRGSGELFF
TGTGCCAGCAGCCTGATGGGCGGGAGGGGTTCCGGGGAGCTGTTTTTT
>TRBV27|-|-|TRBJ2-7
CASSRRQGLGLDEQYF
TGTGCCAGCAGTCGACGACAGGGACTGGGCCTAGACGAGCAGTACTTC
>TRBV10-3|-|-|TRBJ2-5
CAISGAGSEETQYF
TGTGCCATCAGTGGTGCAGGGTCGGAAGAGACCCAGTACTTC
>TRBV15|TRBD1|-|TRBJ1-2
CATSTGTGQDLTYGYTF
TGTGCCACCAGCACCGGGACAGGGCAAGACCTCACCTATGGCTACACCTTC
>TRBV5-1|-|-|TRBJ2-1
CASRELIDLSSYNEQFF
TGCGCCAGCAGAGAACTCATAGACCTGAGCTCCTACAATGAGCAGTTCTTC
>TRBV3-1|TRBD2|-|TRBJ2-4
CASSQGPAGGMRNIQYF
TGTGCCAGCAGCCAAGGACCAGCGGGAGGTATGAGAAACATTCAGTACTTC
>TRBV6-2/TRBV6-3|TRBD1|-|TRBJ2-5
CASSYRSGGNRQETQYF
TGTGCCAGCAGTTATCGGTCAGGGGGCAACCGCCAAGAGACCCAGTACTTC
>TRBV20-1|-|once|TRBJ1-4
CSASQGVVLTTNEKLFF
TGCAGTGCCTCCCAGGGCGTAGTCCTTACAACTAATGAAAAACTGTTTTTT
>TRBV30|TRBD1|-|TRBJ1-1
CAWSPATGGVTEAFF
TGTGCCTGGAGTCCCGCCACAGGGGGAGTTACTGAAGCTTTCTTT
>TRBV9|TRBD2|-|TRBJ2-3
CASSVGTLAGEPDTQYF
TGTGCCAGCAGCGTAGGTACACTAGCGGGCGAGCCAGATACGCAGTATTTT
>TRBV7-2|-|-|TRBJ1-1
CASSLSSRANTEAFF
TGTGCCAGCAGCTTAAGCTCCAGGGCGAACACTGAAGCTTTCTTT
>TRBV4-2|-|-|TRBJ1-1
CASSQVLQGTEAFF
TGTGCCAGCAGCCAAGTCCTACAGGGTACCGAAGCTTTCTTT